The 8 T cell receptor beta chains listed next were all sequenced from one sample in a study of circulating and synovial CD4+ cells in juvenile arthritis. The method was immunoSEQ multiplex PCR; TCRdb's version includes in-frame clones alone and lacks a portion of them. The sample lists 39,000 or so clones, around 96% occurring once. Sequenced: CD4+ T cells from blood. The origin of the receptors is a human donor with juvenile idiopathic arthritis.

Points on this clone: This sample includes further DNA sequences coding for the same CDR3. The chain combines TRBV11-2 with TRBJ1-6; TRBD1 agrees at 8 bases. V was clipped by 1 base and J by 4 bases; unmatched bases: 6. CDR1 is SGHAT, CDR2 FQNNGV, per germline. The CDR3 sequence is 17 residues long. The CDR3 spells CASSLGATGGYNSPLHF. The CDR3 DNA follows: TGTGCCAGCAGCTTAGGGGCCACAGGGGGATATAATTCACCCCTCCACTTT.

In its sample, this clone was seen a few times. This chain links TRBV7-9 with TRBJ1-3; D may be TRBD1 (5 bases). This CDR3 has 15 residues. CDR1 is SEHNR and CDR2 is FQNEAQ in the germline V gene (reference sequence). Trimming removed 5 bases at V and 4 bases at J, with 15 bases between. The CDR3 nucleotides are TGTGCCAGCAGCCGGACATCATTTCACGGAAACACCATATATTTT. Translated: CASSRTSFHGNTIYF.

The chain combines TRBV7-2 with TRBJ2-7, with 7 bases aligning to TRBD1. Trimming removed 5 bases from V and 6 bases from J; junction bases left unmatched: 10. The CDR3 runs 14 residues. Germline V gene data show CDR1 as SGHTA and CDR2 as FQGNSA. In DNA, the CDR3 is TGTGCCAGCAGCCCTTGGGACAGATCTGGCGAGCAGTACTTC. This encodes CASSPWDRSGEQYF.

The chain combines TRBV19 with TRBJ2-7; 8 positions match TRBD1. V was pared by 4 bases and J by 3 bases, with 5 bases of the junction left unmatched. CDR3 length: 14 residues. CDR1 and CDR2 (germline): LNHDA, SQIVND (reference sequence). CDR3 amino acids: CASSTPGQGYEQYF. CDR3 coding DNA: TGTGCCAGTAGTACCCCCGGACAGGGCTACGAGCAGTACTTC.

J is TRBJ2-5 and V is TRBV15; TRBD2 is a possible D gene (6 bases). The CDR3 spans 13 residues. The V gene's germline CDR1 is LNHNV and CDR2 YYDKDF (reference sequence). V gave up 5 bases and J gave up 10 bases, with 17 bases separating them. The CDR3 DNA sequence: TGTGCCACCAGCGGGAGGTTGACCGAGGACCAGTACTTC. Translation: CATSGRLTEDQYF. The whole variable domain, filled in from reference TRBV15 and TRBJ2-5, reads DAMVIQNPRYQVTQFGKPVTLSCSQTLNHNVMYWYQQKSSQAPKLLFHYYDKDFNNEADTPDNFQSRRPNTSFCFLDIRSPGLGDTAMYLCATSGRLTEDQYFGPGTRLLVL.

The chain carries TRBV6-4 and TRBJ1-2, with TRBD1 matching over 7 bases. The germline V gene has CDR1 MRHNA and CDR2 SNTAGT. The CDR3 runs to 14 residues. V was pared by 6 bases and J by 2 bases, with 6 bases of the junction left unmatched. The CDR3 DNA is TGTGCCAGCAGCCCGACAGGGACCAACTATGGCTACACCTTC. Amino acid sequence: CASSPTGTNYGYTF.

The chain is built from TRBV7-6 and TRBJ2-1, with 8 bases matching TRBD2. Germline CDR1 and CDR2: SGHVS and FNYEAQ. Trimming took 3 bases from V and 8 from J; bases not matched to a gene: 6. The CDR3 has 14 residues. The chain's CDR3 is CASSLGLGRDEQFF. Written as DNA, the CDR3 is TGTGCCAGCAGCTTGGGACTAGGAAGGGATGAGCAGTTCTTC. Looking up the rest from reference TRBV7-6 and TRBJ2-1 gives the full variable domain: GAGVSQSPRYKVTKRGQDVALRCDPISGHVSLYWYRQALGQGPEFLTYFNYEAQQDKSGLPNDRFSAERPEGSISTLTIQRTEQRDSAMYRCASSLGLGRDEQFFGPGTRLTVL.

The chain recombines TRBV5-1 with TRBJ2-1, with a possible D match to TRBD1 (6 bases). Trimming shortened V by 4 bases and J by 4 bases, and 15 bases separated the two germline ends. This CDR3 is 15 amino acids long. Germline lookup yields CDR1 SGHRS and CDR2 YFSETQ. The DNA of the CDR3 is TGCGCCAGCAGCCCGGACATAGGGGGATACAATGAGCAGTTCTTC. Its protein product is CASSPDIGGYNEQFF.